The text below deals with one T cell receptor (beta chain). What it binds is not known. This record comes from a study of T cell repertoires in cytomegalovirus infection. Study in general: In the study, CMV epitopes included recently identified HLA-C-restricted and well-studied HLA-B-restricted ones. Public TCR beta signatures provided an indication of both CMV infection and a matching HLA type.

TCRdb processed the reads anew with MiXCR; each CDR3 protein has one entry. The repertoire holds more than 300,000 distinct CDR3 sequences, roughly 34% seen once, with roughly 14% in the top ten. The receptor was derived from a human donor in good health (CMV status not recorded). Some clones in this sample may be carry-over from other donors' samples. The sample in question was cultured PBMCs, obtained from culture after CMV antigen stimulation.

The CDR3 DNA reads TGTGCCAGCAGTTCTGACAGGGGGGGAAGGGAAGCTTTCTTT. This translates into CASSSDRGGREAFF. The rearrangement links TRBV6-2 or TRBV6-3 to TRBJ1-1; 9 bases line up with TRBD1. This CDR3 has 14 amino acids. Germline-derived CDR1 and CDR2 are MNHEY and SVGEGT. The trim removed 4 bases at V and 8 bases at J, leaving 8 bases unmatched.